A single sample is the source of the 31 T cell receptor beta chains below, sequenced in a study of T cell repertoires in cytomegalovirus infection. The antigens of these receptors remain unknown. TCRdb used MiXCR to reprocess the reads, holding one entry per CDR3 protein. The sample yields about 900,000 distinct CDR3 sequences, around 31% seen once. The sample here was cultured CD8+ T cells from PBMCs, taken from culture after CMV antigen stimulation. All receptors come from a human donor in good health (CMV status not recorded). Some clones in this sample may be carry-over from other donors' samples.

This clonotype occurred a few times. This chain connects TRBV7-9 to TRBJ2-1; the match to TRBD1 covers 10 bases. This CDR3 spans 17 amino acids. V trimming: 4 bases; J trimming: 8 bases; junction bases outside the gene matches: 14. Germline assignment: CDR1 SEHNR and CDR2 FQNEAQ (reference sequence). CDR3 bases: TGTGCCAGCAGCTCGATGACAGGGACAGGGGTTTTTCATGAGCAGTTCTTC. Encoded protein: CASSSMTGTGVFHEQFF.

The chain links TRBV27 to TRBJ2-5; D is unclear. The CDR3 covers 14 residues. From germline, CDR1 is MNHEY and CDR2 SMNVEV (reference sequence). V dropped 0 bases and J dropped 0 bases, with 5 bases sitting between them. CDR3 region: CASSLSSYQETQYF. CDR3 bases: TGTGCCAGCAGTTTATCGTCCTACCAAGAGACCCAGTACTTC.

The chain uses TRBV15 and TRBJ2-4; a possible D gene is TRBD2 (6 bases). Trimming cost V 5 bases and J 12 bases, with 14 bases left between them. Germline V gene lookup returns CDR1 LNHNV and CDR2 YYDKDF (reference sequence). The CDR3 has 12 residues. CDR3 in amino acids: CATSGHRESQYF. DNA of the CDR3: TGTGCCACCAGCGGACACCGGGAGAGTCAGTACTTC.

This clonotype has just a few counts. J is TRBJ2-5 and V is TRBV29-1, with D perhaps TRBD1 (5 bases). This CDR3 is 16 amino acids long. The germline V gene has CDR1 SQVTM and CDR2 ANQGSEA. Trimming shortened V by 0 bases and J by 4 bases, and 18 bases separated the two germline ends. CDR3 DNA: TGCAGCGTTGAAGATCCGAATAGGGGTGTGGGAGAGACCCAGTACTTC. This codes for CSVEDPNRGVGETQYF. The full variable domain, completed using reference TRBV29-1 and TRBJ2-5, is SAVISQKPSRDICQRGTSLTIQCQVDSQVTMMFWYRQQPGQSLTLIATANQGSEATYESGFVIDKFPISRPNLTFSTLTVSNMSPEDSSIYLCSVEDPNRGVGETQYFGPGTRLLVL.

The chain links TRBV13 to TRBJ1-3; perhaps TRBD1 as D (6 bases). This CDR3 is 16 amino acids long. Per the germline V gene, CDR1 is PRHDT and CDR2 is FYEKMQ (reference sequence). V lost 0 bases and J lost 0, with 9 bases in between. The CDR3 bases are TGTGCCAGCAGCTTAGGACGGACAGTCTCTGGAAACACCATATATTTT. Amino acid sequence: CASSLGRTVSGNTIYF.

This clonotype occurred a few times. The gene calls are TRBV2 and TRBJ2-2; the D is unclear. V was trimmed by 4 bases and J by 6 bases, leaving 6 bases between them. Germline CDR1 is SNHLY and CDR2 is FYNNEI. CDR3 size: 12 residues. Here the CDR3 reads CASSAVPGELFF. The CDR3 DNA is TGTGCCAGCAGTGCCGTTCCCGGGGAGCTGTTTTTT.

The chain joins TRBV18 to TRBJ2-1, with D perhaps matching TRBD1 (7 bases). The CDR3 sequence is 21 residues long. The germline CDR1 and CDR2 sequences are KGHSH and LQKENI. V shed 3 bases and J shed 3 bases, with 30 bases lying between them. The CDR3 DNA follows: TGTGCCAGCTCACCCGTGCGGGGAACAGGGGACGGGGAAACCCACTACAATGAGCAGTTCTTC. It yields the protein CASSPVRGTGDGETHYNEQFF.

The CDR3 is CASSLGGGAEQYV. CDR3 DNA: TGTGCCAGCAGTTTGGGAGGGGGGGCCGAGCAGTACGTC. This sequence joins TRBV28 and TRBJ2-7; D might be TRBD2 (7 bases). From germline, CDR1 is MDHEN and CDR2 SYDVKM. The CDR3 runs 13 residues. Trimming took 3 bases from V and 6 from J, leaving 12 bases between them.

This clonotype was recorded at least ten times. J is TRBJ1-5 and V is TRBV7-6; D might be TRBD1 (5 bases). The germline V gene has CDR1 SGHVS and CDR2 FNYEAQ. V lost 5 bases and J lost 4, with 15 bases in between. The CDR3 consists of 15 residues. As DNA, the CDR3 is TGTGCCAGCAGCAACGGCTCAGGGACGAATCAGCCCCAGCATTTT. This codes for CASSNGSGTNQPQHF.

V gene TRBV7-9 combines with J gene TRBJ2-7; D is tentatively TRBD1 or TRBD2 (5 bases each). CDR1 and CDR2 (germline): SEHNR, FQNEAQ (reference sequence). Trimming removed 3 bases at V and 1 base at J, with 28 bases between. CDR3 length equals 20 residues. This CDR3 reads CASSFLKWTLTTRRSYEQYV. The CDR3 DNA follows: TGTGCCAGCAGCTTTCTTAAGTGGACACTAACCACCCGGAGGTCCTACGAGCAGTACGTC.

The V and J genes are TRBV6-2 or TRBV6-3 and TRBJ2-4; D unclear. V shed 4 bases and J shed 4 bases, with 5 bases lying between them. The V gene's germline CDR1 is MNHEY and CDR2 SVGEGT. CDR3 size: 12 residues. The CDR3: CASSFLKNIQYF. The CDR3 nucleotides are TGTGCCAGCAGTTTCCTAAAAAACATTCAGTACTTC.

There are many counts of this clonotype. This rearrangement joins TRBV7-8 to TRBJ1-5, with D hard to call. The CDR3 extends over 19 amino acids. Germline assignment: CDR1 SGHVS and CDR2 FQNEAQ. Trimming stripped 2 bases from V and 0 bases from J, with 20 bases between. CDR3 sequence (DNA): TGTGCCAGCAGCTTATATAGGGCAGAGCGGGCCCATAGCAATCAGCCCCAGCATTTT. This encodes CASSLYRAERAHSNQPQHF.

This clonotype was observed at least ten times. This chain connects TRBV7-8 to TRBJ1-2, with 8 positions matching TRBD1. This CDR3 has 17 residues. Germline lookup yields CDR1 SGHVS and CDR2 FQNEAQ. Trimming at V came to 5 bases and at J to 4 bases, leaving 15 bases not matched to a gene. The CDR3 loop reads CASSTQGARASSYGYTF. The DNA for the CDR3 is TGTGCCAGCAGCACCCAGGGGGCCAGGGCATCTTCCTATGGCTACACCTTC. The full variable domain, in which reference TRBV7-8 and TRBJ1-2 provide the parts outside the CDR3, is GAGVSQSPRYKVAKRGQDVALRCDPISGHVSLFWYQQALGQGPEFLTYFQNEAQLDKSGLPSDRFFAERPEGSVSTLKIQRTQQEDSAVYLCASSTQGARASSYGYTFGSGTRLTVV.

This clonotype occurred a few times. The CDR3 spells CASSSWTSGGEQYF. DNA for the CDR3: TGTGCCAGCAGCTCTTGGACTAGCGGGGGCGAGCAGTACTTC. The rearrangement joins TRBV7-8 to TRBJ2-7; 13 nucleotides agree with TRBD2. Germline-derived CDR1 and CDR2 are SGHVS and FQNEAQ. CDR3 length: 14 amino acids. After removal of 4 bases from V and 6 bases from J, the junction contained 3 bases not matched to a gene.

This clonotype came up many times. The chain uses TRBV7-6 and TRBJ2-1; a possible D gene is TRBD2 (6 bases). V was clipped by 2 bases and J by 5 bases, with 10 bases between them. CDR1 SGHVS and CDR2 FNYEAQ come from the germline V gene. The CDR3 loop spans 14 amino acids. The CDR3 protein is CASSLKRLDNEQFF. The CDR3 nucleotides are TGTGCCAGCAGCTTAAAAAGACTAGACAATGAGCAGTTCTTC.

This rearrangement joins TRBV20-1 to TRBJ2-2; no clear D. The CDR3 spans 15 residues. Germline V gene lookup returns CDR1 DFQATT and CDR2 SNEGSKA (reference sequence). Trimming cost V 1 base and J 1 base, with 10 bases left between them. The CDR3 loop is CSARGPPRNTGELFF. CDR3 nucleotide sequence: TGCAGTGCTAGAGGCCCCCCGAGGAACACCGGGGAGCTGTTTTTT.

This clonotype was recorded once. The gene calls are TRBV4-1 and TRBJ1-1; no definite D call. Trimming pared 0 bases from V and 1 base from J, leaving 18 bases between. Germline V lookup: CDR1 MGHRA, CDR2 YSYEKL. The length of the CDR3 is 18 residues. CDR3 coding DNA: TGCGCCAGCAGCCAAGACCCGGGCTCCCGCCCCCCGAACACTGAAGCTTTCTTT. Residues: CASSQDPGSRPPNTEAFF.

The chain joins TRBV27 to TRBJ1-2; D unclear. The CDR3 spans 14 residues. Germline CDR1 MNHEY, CDR2 SMNVEV (reference sequence). V gave up 3 bases and J gave up 4 bases, with 12 bases separating them. The CDR3 DNA reads TGTGCCAGCAGTTTTGGCGGGGAGATCTATGGCTACACCTTC. Translation: CASSFGGEIYGYTF.

The sample holds many counts of this clonotype. The genes are TRBV6-1 and TRBJ2-2, with D hard to call. Germline V CDR1 and CDR2: MNHNS, SASEGT. Trimming took 6 bases from V and 3 from J, leaving 2 bases between them. There are 11 residues in the CDR3. Written as DNA, the CDR3 is TGTGCCAGCAGATACACCGGGGAGCTGTTTTTT. It codes for CASRYTGELFF.

The CDR3 loop is CAISESTRNEAFF. The CDR3 region has the DNA TGTGCCATCAGTGAGTCGACCAGGAATGAAGCTTTCTTT. The chain carries TRBV10-3 and TRBJ1-1; the D is unclear. Germline CDR1 ENHRY, CDR2 SYGVKD. The germline V and J ends were trimmed by 0 bases and 7 bases, with 9 bases remaining between them. The length of the CDR3 is 13 residues.

The CDR3 DNA reads as TGTGCCATCAACCGACTAACGGGGCCAAGCACAGATACGCAGTATTTT. It encodes CAINRLTGPSTDTQYF. The chain has TRBV10-3 and TRBJ2-3; possibly TRBD1 or TRBD2 for D (5 bases each). CDR3 size: 16 residues. Germline CDR1 ENHRY, CDR2 SYGVKD. V was cut by 7 bases and J by 0 bases, with 17 bases left in between.

This clonotype turned up a few times. V usage is TRBV29-1 and J usage is TRBJ2-3; a weak D match, TRBD2 (5 bases). Trimming cost V 8 bases and J 0 bases, with 12 bases left between them. The CDR3 is 13 amino acids. The germline V gene has CDR1 SQVTM and CDR2 ANQGSEA. CDR3 protein: CSPLEGSTDTQYF. The CDR3 region has the DNA TGCAGCCCCCTAGAGGGAAGCACAGATACGCAGTATTTT.

Ten or more counts support this clonotype. The chain combines TRBV12-3 or TRBV12-4 with TRBJ1-5; no clear D gene. V was trimmed by 8 bases and J by 0 bases, leaving 14 bases between them. This CDR3 region has 15 residues. The CDR3 nucleotides are TGTGCCAGCTTACCGGGCTATTATAGCAATCAGCCCCAGCATTTT. Translated, it gives CASLPGYYSNQPQHF.

The chain is built from TRBV5-1 and TRBJ2-2, with 10 positions matching TRBD1. The CDR3 spans 15 residues. Germline V gene sequence: CDR1 SGHRS, CDR2 YFSETQ. With V trimmed by 6 bases and J by 5 bases, 7 bases remained unmatched. CDR3 sequence reads: CASIAGTGDTGELFF. The DNA for the CDR3 is TGCGCCAGCATCGCCGGGACAGGGGATACCGGGGAGCTGTTTTTT.

This clonotype appeared many times. The chain recombines TRBV12-3 or TRBV12-4 with TRBJ1-2; 8 bases are a match to TRBD1. V lost 5 bases to trimming and J lost 2 bases; unmatched junction nucleotides: 7. The CDR3 length is 15 residues. This CDR3 is CASSPDRGQNYGYTF. The CDR3, as DNA: TGTGCCAGCAGTCCTGACAGGGGACAAAACTATGGCTACACCTTC.

J is TRBJ2-1 and V is TRBV24-1, with 7 bases fitting TRBD2. The V and J ends lost 1 base and 15 bases, in that order; junction bases with no gene match: 5. The CDR3 is 12 amino acids. Germline CDR1 is KGHDR and CDR2 is SFDVKD. The CDR3 loop reads CATSDFSGASFF. The CDR3 coding sequence is TGTGCCACCAGTGATTTCAGCGGGGCTTCGTTCTTC.

V gene TRBV19 combines with J gene TRBJ1-2; 8 bases match TRBD1. This CDR3 spans 15 amino acids. Losses at the gene ends were 5 bases for V and 1 base for J; bases not matched to a gene: 6. From germline, CDR1 is LNHDA and CDR2 SQIVND (reference sequence). The CDR3, as DNA: TGTGCCAGTAGTGCCGGGACAGGAATTAACTATGGCTACACCTTC. The encoded protein is CASSAGTGINYGYTF.

This clonotype was seen ten or more times. This chain links TRBV12-3 or TRBV12-4 with TRBJ1-1, with D tentatively TRBD1 (6 bases). The CDR3 spans 12 residues. V lost 6 bases, J lost 7 bases, and 12 bases lay in between. CDR3 residues: CASSQGQIEAFF. Written as DNA, the CDR3 is TGTGCCAGCAGCCAAGGACAGATTGAAGCTTTCTTT.

This clonotype has more than one count but fewer than ten. V usage is TRBV6-1 and J usage is TRBJ2-7; D unresolved. Germline CDR1 reads MNHNS; CDR2 reads SASEGT. The CDR3 contains 14 residues. Here the CDR3 reads CASTEDLSSYEQYV. The CDR3 DNA reads TGTGCCAGCACTGAAGATTTAAGCTCCTACGAGCAGTACGTC.

This clonotype was observed a few times. This chain joins TRBV7-8 and TRBJ2-5, with 7 nucleotides matching TRBD2. Losses at the gene ends were 0 bases for V and 1 base for J; bases not matched to a gene: 5. Germline CDR1 and CDR2: SGHVS and FQNEAQ. This CDR3 region has 16 residues. The CDR3 coding sequence is TGTGCCAGCAGCTTAGCGCTAGCGGTCGCCCAAGAGACCCAGTACTTC. Translation: CASSLALAVAQETQYF.

This clonotype was counted between two and nine times. V gene TRBV7-3 combines with J gene TRBJ2-1, with unresolved D. Trimming took off 3 bases at V and 4 bases at J, with 7 bases between the two ends. The germline V gene has CDR1 SGHTA and CDR2 FQGTGA. CDR3 length: 13 residues. The CDR3 loop reads CASSFQDYNEQFF. As DNA, the CDR3 is TGTGCCAGCAGCTTTCAGGATTACAATGAGCAGTTCTTC.